The rows below give T cell receptor beta chains drawn from one sample of a study of T cell responses to AZD1222 COVID-19 vaccine. Profiled with immunoSEQ multiplex PCR; TCRdb holds only in-frame clones, not every one. The sample comprises tens of thousands of clones, 87% of which are singletons, and approximately 10% rests with the top ten. The sequencing used peripheral blood, collected 28 days after the second AZD1222 dose. The receptors stem from an adult who received the AZD1222 COVID-19 vaccine. CDR3s include the opening cysteine and the closing phenylalanine or tryptophan. D genes are given only for firm matches. Clone size is shown for a subset of rows, as once, few, many or a class of expanded clone.

CDR3 DNA | CDR3 protein | D gene | clone size | J gene | V gene
TGTGCCAGCAGTTCCCCAGGGACTACATACGAGCAGTACTTC | CASSSPGTTYEQYF | TRBD2 | few | TRBJ2-7 | TRBV6-5
TGTGCCAGCAGCCCCGGACAGGGTTCCTACAATGAGCAGTTCTTC | CASSPGQGSYNEQFF | TRBD1 | - | TRBJ2-1 | TRBV5-4
TGTGCCAGCAGGCGATCTAGCGTGGAGTATTTT | CASRRSSVEYF | - | - | TRBJ2-3 | TRBV28
TGTGCCAGCAGTTACTCGCCCCGGGACCAGGCTTACGAGCAGTACTTC | CASSYSPRDQAYEQYF | - | - | TRBJ2-7 | TRBV6-2/TRBV6-3
TGTGCCAGCAGTGAACCCGTCCCCATGAACACTGAAGCTTTCTTT | CASSEPVPMNTEAFF | - | few | TRBJ1-1 | TRBV2
TGTGCCAGTAGAATACAGGGCGGTACTGAAGCTTTCTTT | CASRIQGGTEAFF | - | - | TRBJ1-1 | TRBV19
TGTGCCAGCAGCTCCACCGGGGGGGCCTACAATGAGCAGTTCTTC | CASSSTGGAYNEQFF | TRBD2 | once | TRBJ2-1 | TRBV7-3
TGTGCCAGCAGCATTGGGACAGGCCTCCAGCATTTT | CASSIGTGLQHF | TRBD1 | - | TRBJ1-5 | TRBV5-6
TGCAGCGTTGAAAGGATGAACACTGAAGCTTTCTTT | CSVERMNTEAFF | - | - | TRBJ1-1 | TRBV29-1
TGTGCCAGTAGCCATCGGACCGAAAGAATCTCGAACACTGAAGCTTTCTTT | CASSHRTERISNTEAFF | - | - | TRBJ1-1 | TRBV19
TGTGCCAGCAGCCTTAACGGGGCGGGGGCGGATACCGGGGAGCTGTTTTTT | CASSLNGAGADTGELFF | - | - | TRBJ2-2 | TRBV3-1/TRBV3-2
TGTGCCAGCAGTTACTCGGCCGGGGGGAACACTGAAGCTTTCTTT | CASSYSAGGNTEAFF | - | - | TRBJ1-1 | TRBV6-6
TGCGCCAGCAGCTTGGAGGCAGGGGGCACGAATTCACCCCTCCACTTT | CASSLEAGGTNSPLHF | TRBD1 | - | TRBJ1-6 | TRBV5-1
TGTGCCAGCAGCGTCTTGGGTTGGGCTAGCGGGGGGGACACAGATACGCAGTATTTT | CASSVLGWASGGDTDTQYF | TRBD2 | - | TRBJ2-3 | TRBV3-1/TRBV3-2
TGTGCCAGCAGCCGGGGGCGGGGGGCCCAAGAGACCCAGTACTTC | CASSRGRGAQETQYF | TRBD2 | few | TRBJ2-5 | TRBV7-8
TGTGCCATCAGTGAGGGACAGGGCGTGATGAACACTGAAGCTTTCTTT | CAISEGQGVMNTEAFF | TRBD1 | - | TRBJ1-1 | TRBV10-3
TGTGCCAGCAGCTTAGGGACAGCCCAGTACTTC | CASSLGTAQYF | - | - | TRBJ2-5 | TRBV7-9